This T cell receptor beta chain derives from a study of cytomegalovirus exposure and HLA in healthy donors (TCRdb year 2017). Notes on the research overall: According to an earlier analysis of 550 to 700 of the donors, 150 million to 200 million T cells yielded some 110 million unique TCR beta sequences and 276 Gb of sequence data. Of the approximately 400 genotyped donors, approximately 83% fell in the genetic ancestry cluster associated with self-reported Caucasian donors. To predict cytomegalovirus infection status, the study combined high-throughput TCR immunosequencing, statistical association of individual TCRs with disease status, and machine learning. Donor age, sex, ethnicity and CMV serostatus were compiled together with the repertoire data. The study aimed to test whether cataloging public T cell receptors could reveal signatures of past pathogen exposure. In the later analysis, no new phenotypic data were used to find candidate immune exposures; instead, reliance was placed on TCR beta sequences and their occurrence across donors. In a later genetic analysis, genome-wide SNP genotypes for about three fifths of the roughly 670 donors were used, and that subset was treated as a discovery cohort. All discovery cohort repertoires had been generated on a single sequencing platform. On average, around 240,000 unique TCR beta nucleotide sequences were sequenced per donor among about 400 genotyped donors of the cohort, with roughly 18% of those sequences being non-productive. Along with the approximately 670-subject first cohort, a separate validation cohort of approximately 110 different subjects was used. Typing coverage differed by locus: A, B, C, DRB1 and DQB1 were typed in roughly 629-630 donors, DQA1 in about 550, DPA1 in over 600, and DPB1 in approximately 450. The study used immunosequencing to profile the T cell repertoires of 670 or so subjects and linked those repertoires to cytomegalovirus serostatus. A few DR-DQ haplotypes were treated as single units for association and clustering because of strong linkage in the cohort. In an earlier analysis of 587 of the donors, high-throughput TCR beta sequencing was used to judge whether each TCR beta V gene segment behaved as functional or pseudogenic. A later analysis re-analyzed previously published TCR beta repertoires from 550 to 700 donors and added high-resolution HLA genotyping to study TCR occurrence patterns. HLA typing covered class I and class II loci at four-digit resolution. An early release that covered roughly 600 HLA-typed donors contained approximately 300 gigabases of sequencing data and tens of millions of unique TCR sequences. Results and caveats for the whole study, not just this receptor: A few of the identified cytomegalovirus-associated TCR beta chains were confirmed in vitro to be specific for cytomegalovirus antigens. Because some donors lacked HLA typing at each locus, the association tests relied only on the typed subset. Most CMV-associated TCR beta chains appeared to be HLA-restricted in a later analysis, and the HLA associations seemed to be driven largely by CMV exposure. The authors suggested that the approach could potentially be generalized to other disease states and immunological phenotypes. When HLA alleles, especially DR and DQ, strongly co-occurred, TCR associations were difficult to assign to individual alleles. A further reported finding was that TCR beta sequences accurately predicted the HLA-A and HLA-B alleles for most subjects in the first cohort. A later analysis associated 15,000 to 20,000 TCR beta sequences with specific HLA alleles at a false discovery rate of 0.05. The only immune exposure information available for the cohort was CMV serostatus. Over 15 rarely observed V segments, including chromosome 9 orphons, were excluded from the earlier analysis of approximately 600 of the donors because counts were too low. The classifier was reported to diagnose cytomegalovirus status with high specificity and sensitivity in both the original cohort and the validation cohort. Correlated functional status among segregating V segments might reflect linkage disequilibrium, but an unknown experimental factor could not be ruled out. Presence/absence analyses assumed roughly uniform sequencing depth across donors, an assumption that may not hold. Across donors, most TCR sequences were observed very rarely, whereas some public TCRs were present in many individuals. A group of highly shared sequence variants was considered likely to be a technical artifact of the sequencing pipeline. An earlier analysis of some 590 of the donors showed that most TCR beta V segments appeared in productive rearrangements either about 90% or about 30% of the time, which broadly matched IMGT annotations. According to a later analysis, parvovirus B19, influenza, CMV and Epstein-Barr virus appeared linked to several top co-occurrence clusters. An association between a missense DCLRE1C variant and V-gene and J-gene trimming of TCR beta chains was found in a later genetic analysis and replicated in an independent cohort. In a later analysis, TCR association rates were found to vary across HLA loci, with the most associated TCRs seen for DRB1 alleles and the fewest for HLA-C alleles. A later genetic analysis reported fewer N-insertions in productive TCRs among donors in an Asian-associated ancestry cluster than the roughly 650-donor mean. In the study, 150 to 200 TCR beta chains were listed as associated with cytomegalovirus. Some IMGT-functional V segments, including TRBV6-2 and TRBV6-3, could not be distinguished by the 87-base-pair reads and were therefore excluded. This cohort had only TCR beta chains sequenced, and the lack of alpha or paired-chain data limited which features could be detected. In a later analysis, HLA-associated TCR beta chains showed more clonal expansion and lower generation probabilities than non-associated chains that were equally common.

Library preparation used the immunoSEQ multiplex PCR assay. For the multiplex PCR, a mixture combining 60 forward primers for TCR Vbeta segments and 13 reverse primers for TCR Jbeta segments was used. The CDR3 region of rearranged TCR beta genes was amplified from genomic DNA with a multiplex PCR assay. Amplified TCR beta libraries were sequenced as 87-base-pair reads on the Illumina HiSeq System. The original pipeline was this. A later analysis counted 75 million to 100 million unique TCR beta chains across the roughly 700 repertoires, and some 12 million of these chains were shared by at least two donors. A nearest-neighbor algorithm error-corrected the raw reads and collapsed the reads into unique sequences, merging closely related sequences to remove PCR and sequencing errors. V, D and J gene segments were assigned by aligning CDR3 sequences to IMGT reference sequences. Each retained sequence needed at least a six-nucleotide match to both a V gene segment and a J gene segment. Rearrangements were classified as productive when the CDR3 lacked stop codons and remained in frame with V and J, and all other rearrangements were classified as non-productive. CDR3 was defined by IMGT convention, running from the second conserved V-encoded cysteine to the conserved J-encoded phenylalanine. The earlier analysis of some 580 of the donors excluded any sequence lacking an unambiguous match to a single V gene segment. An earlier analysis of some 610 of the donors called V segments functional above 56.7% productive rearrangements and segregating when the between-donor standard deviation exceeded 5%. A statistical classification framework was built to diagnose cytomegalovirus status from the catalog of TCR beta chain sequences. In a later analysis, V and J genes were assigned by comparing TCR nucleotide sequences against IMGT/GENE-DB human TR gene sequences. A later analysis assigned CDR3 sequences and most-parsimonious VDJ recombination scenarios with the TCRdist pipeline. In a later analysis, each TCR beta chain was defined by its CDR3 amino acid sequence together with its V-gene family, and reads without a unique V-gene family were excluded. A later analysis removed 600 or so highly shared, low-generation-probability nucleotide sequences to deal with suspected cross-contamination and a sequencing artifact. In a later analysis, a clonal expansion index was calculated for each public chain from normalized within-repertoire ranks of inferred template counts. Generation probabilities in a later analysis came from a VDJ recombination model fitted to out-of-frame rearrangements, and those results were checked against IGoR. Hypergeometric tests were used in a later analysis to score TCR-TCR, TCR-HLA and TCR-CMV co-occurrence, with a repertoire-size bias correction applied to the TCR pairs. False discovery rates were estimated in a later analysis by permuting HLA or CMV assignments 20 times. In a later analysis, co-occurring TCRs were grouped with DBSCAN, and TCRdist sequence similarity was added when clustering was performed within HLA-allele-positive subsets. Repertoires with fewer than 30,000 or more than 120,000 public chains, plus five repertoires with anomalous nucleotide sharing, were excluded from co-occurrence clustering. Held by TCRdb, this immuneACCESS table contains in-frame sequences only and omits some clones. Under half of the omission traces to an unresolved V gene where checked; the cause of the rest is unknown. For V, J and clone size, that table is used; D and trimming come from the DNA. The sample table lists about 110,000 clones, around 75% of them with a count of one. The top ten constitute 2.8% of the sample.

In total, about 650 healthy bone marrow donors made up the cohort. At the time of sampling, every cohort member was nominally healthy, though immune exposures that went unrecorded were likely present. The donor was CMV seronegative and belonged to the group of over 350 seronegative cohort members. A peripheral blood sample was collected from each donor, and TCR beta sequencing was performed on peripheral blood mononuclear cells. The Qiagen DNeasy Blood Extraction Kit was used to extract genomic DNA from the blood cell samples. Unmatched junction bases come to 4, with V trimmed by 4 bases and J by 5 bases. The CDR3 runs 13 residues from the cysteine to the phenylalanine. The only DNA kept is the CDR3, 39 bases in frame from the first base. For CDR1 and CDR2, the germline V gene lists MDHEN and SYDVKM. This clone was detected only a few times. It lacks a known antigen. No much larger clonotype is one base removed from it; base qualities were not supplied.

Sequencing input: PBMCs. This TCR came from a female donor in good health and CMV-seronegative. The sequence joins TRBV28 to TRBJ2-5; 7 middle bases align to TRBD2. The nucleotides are TGTGCCAGCAGTTCCGGGAGGAGGGAGACCCAGTACTTC. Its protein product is CASSSGRRETQYF.